This T cell receptor beta chain was obtained from a study of graft-versus-host responses after intestinal transplantation. Study overall: Recipients obtained multivisceral, liver-intestinal, or isolated intestinal transplants. Induction using anti-thymocyte globulin, followed by tacrolimus and steroids for about three years, was given to all recipients. Notes on the study in general: Graft-versus-host to host-versus-graft clonal ratios in allografts were high in patients with graft-donor T cell macrochimerism.

V shed 10 bases and J shed 0 bases, with 13 bases lying between them. The germline V gene has CDR1 LNHDA and CDR2 SQIVND (reference sequence). CDR3 length equals 14 residues. Sequenced by immunoSEQ multiplex PCR; TCRdb stores in-frame clones only, minus some. The table shows tens of thousands of clones, with approximately 88% occurring only once. With regard to this clone: Its antigen remains unknown.

The chain combines TRBV19 with TRBJ2-4; D gene unclear. The sequenced sample was unstimulated CD4+ T cells sorted from spleen or lymph node cells, obtained before transplant. This TCR came from a human donor who was the organ donor for an intestinal transplant. As DNA, the CDR3 is TGTGCCACGTCGGAGTCTATAGCCAAAAACATTCAGTACTTC. It is translated as CATSESIAKNIQYF.